A selection of T cell receptor beta chains follows, all from one sample in a study of blood T cells in healthy people across ages. TCRdb re-called the 5' RACE reads through MiXCR, storing one row per CDR3 protein. Altogether about 780,000 distinct CDR3 sequences are present, around 24% being singletons, with the ten largest covering about 3%. The sample was also linked to a second study, of T cells of mothers and their children.

The sequenced sample consisted of blood. All receptors derive from a boy aged 10-17 years in good health. CDR3s include the opening cysteine and the closing phenylalanine or tryptophan. A D gene is named only where the DNA matches it firmly. Clone size is shown for a subset of rows, as once, few, many or a class of expanded clone.

d_gene: TRBD2; j_gene: TRBJ2-7; v_gene: TRBV6-5; abundance: few; CDR3aa: CASSPVIAGRYEQYF; CDR3nt: TGTGCTAGCAGCCCGGTCATAGCGGGCAGATACGAGCAGTACTTC
d_gene: TRBD1; j_gene: TRBJ2-7; v_gene: TRBV18; abundance: few; CDR3aa: CASSPQGQGMNEQYF; CDR3nt: TGTGCCAGCTCACCACAGGGACAGGGGATGAACGAGCAGTACTTC
d_gene: TRBD2; j_gene: TRBJ2-7; v_gene: TRBV7-9; abundance: few; CDR3aa: CASSLDGGGYEQYF; CDR3nt: TGTGCCAGCAGCTTAGACGGCGGGGGGTACGAGCAGTACTTC
d_gene: -; j_gene: TRBJ1-4; v_gene: TRBV12-3/TRBV12-4; abundance: few; CDR3aa: CASSLPGVNEKLFF; CDR3nt: TGTGCCAGCAGTTTACCAGGGGTAAACGAAAAACTGTTTTTT
d_gene: TRBD1; j_gene: TRBJ2-2; v_gene: TRBV12-5; abundance: few; CDR3aa: CASASGTGLTGELFF; CDR3nt: TGTGCTAGTGCTTCCGGGACAGGGCTGACCGGGGAGCTGTTTTTT
d_gene: TRBD1; j_gene: TRBJ2-1; v_gene: TRBV2; abundance: few; CDR3aa: CASSVGPGGYNEQFF; CDR3nt: TGTGCCAGCAGTGTAGGTCCAGGGGGCTACAATGAGCAGTTCTTC
d_gene: -; j_gene: TRBJ1-1; v_gene: TRBV3-1; abundance: few; CDR3aa: CASSQERQQAFF; CDR3nt: TGTGCCAGCAGCCAAGAGCGGCAGCAAGCCTTCTTT
d_gene: -; j_gene: TRBJ2-7; v_gene: TRBV28; abundance: -; CDR3aa: CASSLLGVGEQYF; CDR3nt: TGTGCCAGCAGTTTATTAGGGGTAGGCGAGCAGTACTTC
d_gene: -; j_gene: TRBJ1-1; v_gene: TRBV20-1; abundance: -; CDR3aa: CSDGGVNTEAFF; CDR3nt: TGCAGTGATGGGGGCGTGAACACTGAAGCTTTCTTT
d_gene: TRBD2; j_gene: TRBJ2-5; v_gene: TRBV5-1; abundance: -; CDR3aa: CASSVQGGYERYF; CDR3nt: TGCGCCAGCAGCGTCCAGGGAGGGTACGAGCGGTACTTC
d_gene: -; j_gene: TRBJ1-4; v_gene: TRBV5-8; abundance: few; CDR3aa: CASSSGRATNEKLFF; CDR3nt: TGTGCCAGCAGCTCGGGTCGGGCAACTAATGAAAAACTGTTTTTT
d_gene: -; j_gene: TRBJ2-5; v_gene: TRBV9; abundance: -; CDR3aa: CASSVGRNQETQYF; CDR3nt: TGTGCCAGCAGCGTGGGGCGGAACCAAGAGACCCAGTACTTC
d_gene: -; j_gene: TRBJ2-7; v_gene: TRBV4-2; abundance: few; CDR3aa: CASSQVEGAQYEQYF; CDR3nt: TGTGCCAGCAGCCAAGTGGAGGGGGCTCAGTACGAGCAGTACTTC
d_gene: TRBD1; j_gene: TRBJ1-1; v_gene: TRBV3-1; abundance: -; CDR3aa: CASSPRTGMNTEAFF; CDR3nt: TGTGCCAGCAGCCCCAGGACAGGGATGAACACTGAAGCTTTCTTT
d_gene: -; j_gene: TRBJ1-1; v_gene: TRBV20-1; abundance: once; CDR3aa: CSARDSRQGPEAFF; CDR3nt: TGCAGTGCTAGAGATAGTAGGCAGGGCCCCGAAGCTTTCTTT
d_gene: TRBD1; j_gene: TRBJ1-4; v_gene: TRBV6-5; abundance: few; CDR3aa: CASRSGQSNEKLFF; CDR3nt: TGTGCCAGCAGGTCGGGACAGAGTAATGAAAAACTGTTTTTT
d_gene: TRBD1; j_gene: TRBJ1-2; v_gene: TRBV6-5; abundance: -; CDR3aa: CASRLQGGGYTF; CDR3nt: TGTGCCAGCAGGCTACAGGGGGGCGGCTACACCTTC
d_gene: -; j_gene: TRBJ2-7; v_gene: TRBV11-2; abundance: few; CDR3aa: CASGVSLLGEQYF; CDR3nt: TGTGCCAGCGGTGTTTCATTACTCGGCGAGCAGTACTTC
d_gene: TRBD1; j_gene: TRBJ1-2; v_gene: TRBV7-2; abundance: -; CDR3aa: CASSSRDRPPANYGYTF; CDR3nt: TGTGCCAGCAGCTCAAGGGACAGGCCCCCAGCTAACTATGGCTACACCTTC
d_gene: -; j_gene: TRBJ2-5; v_gene: TRBV18; abundance: few; CDR3aa: CASSSGPGAETQYF; CDR3nt: TGTGCCAGCTCATCTGGTCCAGGGGCAGAGACCCAATACTTC
d_gene: TRBD2; j_gene: TRBJ2-3; v_gene: TRBV20-1; abundance: -; CDR3aa: CSAHVSGRADTQYF; CDR3nt: TGCAGTGCTCACGTGAGCGGGAGGGCAGATACGCAGTATTTT
d_gene: TRBD1; j_gene: TRBJ1-1; v_gene: TRBV5-1; abundance: -; CDR3aa: CASSPGTGETEAFF; CDR3nt: TGCGCCAGCAGCCCCGGGACAGGGGAGACTGAAGCTTTCTTT
d_gene: -; j_gene: TRBJ2-7; v_gene: TRBV7-3; abundance: -; CDR3aa: CASSLRAGSGYEQYF; CDR3nt: TGTGCCAGCAGCTTAAGAGCGGGTTCAGGATACGAGCAGTACTTC
d_gene: TRBD1; j_gene: TRBJ2-3; v_gene: TRBV12-3/TRBV12-4; abundance: few; CDR3aa: CASQTGDFDTQYF; CDR3nt: TGTGCCAGTCAGACAGGGGATTTCGATACGCAGTATTTT
d_gene: -; j_gene: TRBJ2-1; v_gene: TRBV2; abundance: few; CDR3aa: CASSEQGGSNEQFF; CDR3nt: TGTGCCAGCAGTGAACAGGGAGGTTCCAATGAGCAGTTCTTC
d_gene: TRBD2; j_gene: TRBJ2-5; v_gene: TRBV11-2; abundance: -; CDR3aa: CASSSPGLYKTQYF; CDR3nt: TGTGCCAGCAGCTCGCCGGGACTATACAAGACCCAGTACTTC
d_gene: -; j_gene: TRBJ2-7; v_gene: TRBV7-9; abundance: few; CDR3aa: CASRGVRDEQYF; CDR3nt: TGTGCCAGCCGGGGTGTCCGGGACGAGCAGTACTTC
d_gene: -; j_gene: TRBJ2-4; v_gene: TRBV7-6; abundance: few; CDR3aa: CASSLLADAKNIQYF; CDR3nt: TGTGCCAGCAGCTTACTAGCAGACGCCAAAAACATTCAGTACTTC
d_gene: -; j_gene: TRBJ2-5; v_gene: TRBV6-5; abundance: -; CDR3aa: CASSWPQETQYF; CDR3nt: TGTGCCAGCAGTTGGCCGCAGGAGACCCAGTACTTC
d_gene: TRBD1; j_gene: TRBJ1-4; v_gene: TRBV7-6; abundance: -; CDR3aa: CASSSRGGTGGEKLFF; CDR3nt: TGTGCCAGCAGCTCCCGGGGGGGGACAGGGGGCGAAAAACTGTTTTTT
d_gene: -; j_gene: TRBJ2-3; v_gene: TRBV6-4; abundance: few; CDR3aa: CASSDRGHLTDTQYF; CDR3nt: TGTGCCAGCAGTGACCGCGGCCATCTCACAGATACGCAGTATTTT
d_gene: TRBD1; j_gene: TRBJ1-2; v_gene: TRBV4-1; abundance: -; CDR3aa: CASSQDARDRGLPYGYTF; CDR3nt: TGCGCCAGCAGCCAAGACGCCAGGGACAGGGGGCTCCCCTATGGCTACACCTTC
d_gene: -; j_gene: TRBJ2-3; v_gene: TRBV18; abundance: -; CDR3aa: CASSPTPGTADTQYF; CDR3nt: TGTGCCAGCTCACCCACACCGGGGACGGCAGATACGCAGTATTTT
d_gene: -; j_gene: TRBJ2-5; v_gene: TRBV4-1; abundance: -; CDR3aa: CASSQVGVPGETQYF; CDR3nt: TGCGCCAGCAGCCAAGTGGGGGTGCCAGGAGAGACCCAGTACTTC
d_gene: -; j_gene: TRBJ1-4; v_gene: TRBV11-2; abundance: -; CDR3aa: CASSLDWEHGEKLFF; CDR3nt: TGTGCCAGCAGCTTAGACTGGGAGCACGGTGAAAAACTGTTTTTT
d_gene: -; j_gene: TRBJ2-1; v_gene: TRBV6-5; abundance: few; CDR3aa: CASSYPPTSPYNEQFF; CDR3nt: TGTGCCAGCAGTTACCCCCCAACTAGCCCCTACAATGAGCAGTTCTTC
d_gene: TRBD2; j_gene: TRBJ2-3; v_gene: TRBV5-1; abundance: few; CDR3aa: CASSLAPLAGGPDTQYF; CDR3nt: TGCGCCAGCAGCTTGGCCCCCCTAGCGGGGGGCCCGGATACGCAGTATTTT
d_gene: -; j_gene: TRBJ2-6; v_gene: TRBV29-1; abundance: few; CDR3aa: CSVEAASPISGANVLTF; CDR3nt: TGCAGCGTTGAAGCGGCCTCCCCCATCTCTGGGGCCAACGTCCTGACTTTC
d_gene: -; j_gene: TRBJ2-1; v_gene: TRBV20-1; abundance: -; CDR3aa: CSPTTGYGEQFF; CDR3nt: TGCAGCCCTACTACAGGGTACGGTGAGCAGTTCTTC
d_gene: TRBD2; j_gene: TRBJ2-5; v_gene: TRBV11-2; abundance: -; CDR3aa: CASSWGAGGPSSETQYF; CDR3nt: TGTGCCAGCAGCTGGGGAGCGGGGGGGCCGTCATCAGAGACCCAGTACTTC
d_gene: -; j_gene: TRBJ2-3; v_gene: TRBV5-8; abundance: -; CDR3aa: CASSSVDTQYF; CDR3nt: TGTGCCAGCAGCTCCGTAGATACGCAGTATTTT
d_gene: -; j_gene: TRBJ2-7; v_gene: TRBV7-2; abundance: few; CDR3aa: CASSIRGYEQYF; CDR3nt: TGTGCCAGCAGCATTCGGGGCTACGAGCAGTACTTC
d_gene: -; j_gene: TRBJ1-2; v_gene: TRBV6-1; abundance: -; CDR3aa: CASSELVYGCTF; CDR3nt: TGTGCCAGCAGTGAATTAGTCTACGGCTGCACCTTC
d_gene: -; j_gene: TRBJ2-5; v_gene: TRBV20-1; abundance: -; CDR3aa: CSARDTVWETQYF; CDR3nt: TGCAGTGCTAGAGATACGGTGTGGGAGACCCAGTACTTC
d_gene: -; j_gene: TRBJ2-1; v_gene: TRBV6-1; abundance: -; CDR3aa: CASTSYRDNEQFF; CDR3nt: TGTGCCAGCACGTCCTACCGGGACAATGAGCAGTTCTTC